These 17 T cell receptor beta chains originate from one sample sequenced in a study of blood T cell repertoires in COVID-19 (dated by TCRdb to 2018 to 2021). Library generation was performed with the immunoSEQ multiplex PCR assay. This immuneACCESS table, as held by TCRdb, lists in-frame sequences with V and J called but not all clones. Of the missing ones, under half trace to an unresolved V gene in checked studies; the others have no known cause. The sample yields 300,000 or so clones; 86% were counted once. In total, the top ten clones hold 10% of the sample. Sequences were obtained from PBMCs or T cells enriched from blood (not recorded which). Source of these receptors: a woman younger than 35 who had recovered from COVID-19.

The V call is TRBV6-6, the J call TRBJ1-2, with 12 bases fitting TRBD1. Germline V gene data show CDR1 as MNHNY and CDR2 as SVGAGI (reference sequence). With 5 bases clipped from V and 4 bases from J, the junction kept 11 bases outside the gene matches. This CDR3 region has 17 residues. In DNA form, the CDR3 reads TGTGCCAGCAGTCAACCGGGACAGGGGGCGAGGGGCTATGGCTACACCTTC. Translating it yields CASSQPGQGARGYGYTF.

The CDR3 coding sequence is TGTGCCTGGAGTAAGGGGAGGGATTTTGATGGCTACACCTTC. Protein product: CAWSKGRDFDGYTF. The genes are TRBV30 and TRBJ1-2; TRBD1 is a possible D gene (5 bases). Between the trimmed V and J ends, which lost 2 bases and 6 bases, there was a span of 16 bases. The CDR3 contains 14 residues. CDR1 is GTSNPN and CDR2 is SVGIG in the germline V gene (reference sequence).

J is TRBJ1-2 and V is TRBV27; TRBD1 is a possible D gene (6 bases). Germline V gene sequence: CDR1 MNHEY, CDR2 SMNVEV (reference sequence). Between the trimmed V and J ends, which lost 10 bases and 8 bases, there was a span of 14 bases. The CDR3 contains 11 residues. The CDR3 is CATAGGDGYTF. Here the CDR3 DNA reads TGTGCCACCGCGGGGGGCGACGGCTACACCTTC.

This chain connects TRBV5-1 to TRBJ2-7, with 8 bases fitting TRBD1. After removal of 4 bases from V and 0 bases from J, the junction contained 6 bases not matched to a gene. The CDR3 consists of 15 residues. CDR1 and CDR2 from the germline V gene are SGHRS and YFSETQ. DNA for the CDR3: TGCGCCAGCAGCAAGGACAGGGCAAGCTCCTACGAGCAGTACTTC. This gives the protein CASSKDRASSYEQYF.

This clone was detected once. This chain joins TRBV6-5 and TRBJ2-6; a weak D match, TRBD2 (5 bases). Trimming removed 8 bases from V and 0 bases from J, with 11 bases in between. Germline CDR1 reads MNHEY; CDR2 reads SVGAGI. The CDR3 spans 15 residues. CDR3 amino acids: CASGIRDSGANVLTF. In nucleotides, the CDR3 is TGTGCCAGCGGCATCCGGGACTCTGGGGCCAACGTCCTGACTTTC.

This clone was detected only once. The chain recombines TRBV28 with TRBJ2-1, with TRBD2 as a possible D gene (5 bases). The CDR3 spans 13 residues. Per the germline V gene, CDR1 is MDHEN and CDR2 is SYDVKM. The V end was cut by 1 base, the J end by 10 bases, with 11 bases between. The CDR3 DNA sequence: TGTGCCAGCAGTTTATTCGGGGTTTGGGAGCAGTTCTTC. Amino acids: CASSLFGVWEQFF.

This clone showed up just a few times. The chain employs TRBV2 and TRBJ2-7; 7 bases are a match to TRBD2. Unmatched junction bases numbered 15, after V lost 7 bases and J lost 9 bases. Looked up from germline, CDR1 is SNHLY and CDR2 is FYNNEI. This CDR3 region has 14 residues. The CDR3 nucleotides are TGTGCCAGCATTAGAGGGACTACTCACGCCGGGCAGTACTTC. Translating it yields CASIRGTTHAGQYF.

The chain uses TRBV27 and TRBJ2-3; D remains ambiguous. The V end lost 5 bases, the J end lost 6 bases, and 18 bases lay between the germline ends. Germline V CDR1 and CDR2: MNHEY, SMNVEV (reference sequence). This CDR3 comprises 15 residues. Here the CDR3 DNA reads TGTGCCAGCAGTAGTAAGAACTTGTTCTGGGATACGCAGTATTTT. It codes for CASSSKNLFWDTQYF.

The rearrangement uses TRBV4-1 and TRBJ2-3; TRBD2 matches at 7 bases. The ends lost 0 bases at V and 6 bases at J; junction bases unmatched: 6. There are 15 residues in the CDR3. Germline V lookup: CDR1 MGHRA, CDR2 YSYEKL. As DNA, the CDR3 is TGCGCCAGCAGCCAAGAATGGGGGGGGAGGGATACGCAGTATTTT. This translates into CASSQEWGGRDTQYF.

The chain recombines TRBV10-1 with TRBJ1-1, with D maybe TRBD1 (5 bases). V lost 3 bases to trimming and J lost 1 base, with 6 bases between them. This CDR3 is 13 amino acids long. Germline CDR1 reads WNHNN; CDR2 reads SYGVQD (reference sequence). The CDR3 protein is CASSDTGNTEAFF. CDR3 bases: TGCGCCAGCAGTGATACAGGGAACACTGAAGCTTTCTTT.

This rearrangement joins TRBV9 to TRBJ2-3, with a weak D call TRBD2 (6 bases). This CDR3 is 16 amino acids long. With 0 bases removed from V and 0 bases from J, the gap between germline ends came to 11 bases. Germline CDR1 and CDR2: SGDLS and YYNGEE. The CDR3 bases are TGTGCCAGCAGCGTAGATGCGGGAATAAGCACAGATACGCAGTATTTT. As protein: CASSVDAGISTDTQYF.

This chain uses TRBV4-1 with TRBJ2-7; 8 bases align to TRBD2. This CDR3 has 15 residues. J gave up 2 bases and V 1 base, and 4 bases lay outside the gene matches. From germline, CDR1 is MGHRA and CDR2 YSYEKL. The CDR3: CASSQGTSKTYEQYF. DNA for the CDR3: TGCGCCAGCAGCCAAGGGACTAGCAAAACCTACGAGCAGTACTTC.

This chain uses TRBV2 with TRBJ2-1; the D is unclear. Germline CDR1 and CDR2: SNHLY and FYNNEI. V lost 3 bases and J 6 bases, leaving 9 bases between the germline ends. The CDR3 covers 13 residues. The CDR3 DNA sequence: TGTGCCAGCAGTGAGACAAACGCCAATGAGCAGTTCTTC. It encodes CASSETNANEQFF.

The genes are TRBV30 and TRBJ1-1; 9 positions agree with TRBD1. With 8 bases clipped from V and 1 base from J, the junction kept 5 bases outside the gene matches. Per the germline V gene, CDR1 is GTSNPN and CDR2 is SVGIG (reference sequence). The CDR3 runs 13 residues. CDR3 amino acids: CAGDRGGNTEAFF. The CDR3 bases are TGTGCCGGTGACAGGGGGGGGAACACTGAAGCTTTCTTT.

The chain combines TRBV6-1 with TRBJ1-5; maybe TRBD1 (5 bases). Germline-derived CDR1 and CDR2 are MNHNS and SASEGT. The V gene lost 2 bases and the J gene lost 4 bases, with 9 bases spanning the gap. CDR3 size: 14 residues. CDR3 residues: CASSERDWNQPQHF. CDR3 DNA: TGTGCCAGCAGTGAAAGGGACTGGAATCAGCCCCAGCATTTT.

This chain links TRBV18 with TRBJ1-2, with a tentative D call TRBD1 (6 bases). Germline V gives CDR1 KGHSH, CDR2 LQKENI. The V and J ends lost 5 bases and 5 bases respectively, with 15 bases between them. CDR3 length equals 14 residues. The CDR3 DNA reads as TGTGCCAGCTCATCATCAGGGGAAGAGTATGGCTACACCTTC. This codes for CASSSSGEEYGYTF.

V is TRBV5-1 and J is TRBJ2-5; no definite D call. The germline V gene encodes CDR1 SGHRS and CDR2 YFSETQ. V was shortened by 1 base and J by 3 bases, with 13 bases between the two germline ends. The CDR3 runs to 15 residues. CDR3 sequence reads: CASSLRPGWEETQYF. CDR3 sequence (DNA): TGCGCCAGCAGCTTGAGGCCAGGTTGGGAAGAGACCCAGTACTTC.